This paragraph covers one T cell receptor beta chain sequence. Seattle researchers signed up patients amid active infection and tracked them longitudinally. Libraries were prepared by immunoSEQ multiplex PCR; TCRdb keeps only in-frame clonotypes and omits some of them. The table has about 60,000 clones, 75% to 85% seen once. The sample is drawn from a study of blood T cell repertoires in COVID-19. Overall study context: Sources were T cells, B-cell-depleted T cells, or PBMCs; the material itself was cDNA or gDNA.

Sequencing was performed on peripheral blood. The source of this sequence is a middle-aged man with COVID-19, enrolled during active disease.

The CDR3 DNA is TGTGCCAGCACACCTCCGGGACAGAGCTTCACTGAAGCTTTCTTT. This gives the protein CASTPPGQSFTEAFF. The rearrangement links TRBV6-5 to TRBJ1-1, with 7 bases lining up with TRBD1. V gave up 7 bases and J gave up 4 bases; unmatched junction bases: 12. CDR3 length equals 15 residues. The germline CDR1 and CDR2 sequences are MNHEY and SVGAGI.